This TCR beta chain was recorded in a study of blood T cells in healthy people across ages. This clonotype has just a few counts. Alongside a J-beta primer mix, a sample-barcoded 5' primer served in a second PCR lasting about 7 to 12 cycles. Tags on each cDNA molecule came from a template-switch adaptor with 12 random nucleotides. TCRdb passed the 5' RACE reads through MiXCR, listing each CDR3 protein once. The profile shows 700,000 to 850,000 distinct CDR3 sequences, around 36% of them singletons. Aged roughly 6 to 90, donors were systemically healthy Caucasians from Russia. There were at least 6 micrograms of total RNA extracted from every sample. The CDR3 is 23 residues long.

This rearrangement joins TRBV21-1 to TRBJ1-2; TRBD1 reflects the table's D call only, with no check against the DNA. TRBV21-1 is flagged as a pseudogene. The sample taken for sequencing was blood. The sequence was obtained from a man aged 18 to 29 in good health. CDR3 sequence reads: CASSKGRGGQGGAFVKNNYGYTF. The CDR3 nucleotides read TGTGCCAGCAGCAAAGGCCGCGGGGGACAGGGGGGGGCCTTCGTAAAAAACAACTATGGCTACACCTTC.